A selection of T cell receptor beta chains follows, all from one sample in a study of blood T cell repertoires in COVID-19. This table comes from immunoSEQ multiplex PCR, and its TCRdb copy is limited to in-frame clones, with some not included. There are some 57,000 clones in the sample; nearly 90% occur only once, and 1.5% to 2% lies in the top ten. Sequenced input: peripheral blood. The receptors come from a man aged 55 to 70 with acute or convalescent COVID-19. Both conserved end residues are part of each CDR3. The order of the fields is CDR3 DNA, CDR3 protein, clone size, D gene, J gene, V gene. The D gene is left open where the match is weak. Size is omitted from some rows. Given values are once, few, many or a class for expanded clones.

TGTGCCAGCAGCTTAGGGCAGGGCTTCACCGGGGAGCTGTTTTTT,CASSLGQGFTGELFF,.,.,TRBJ2-2,TRBV7-2
TGTGCCAGCTCGGGGGGGGGCAACAATTCACCCCTCCACTTT,CASSGGGNNSPLHF,.,.,TRBJ1-6,TRBV7-9
TGTGCCAGCAGTCATGCGCTGGGGGGAGATACGCAGTATTTT,CASSHALGGDTQYF,.,.,TRBJ2-3,TRBV6-5
TGTGCCAGCAGCACACGTAACACAGATACGCAGTATTTT,CASSTRNTDTQYF,.,.,TRBJ2-3,TRBV11-3
TGTGCCAGCAGCTTGGCCCTACCACCCTACGAGCAGTACTTC,CASSLALPPYEQYF,.,.,TRBJ2-7,TRBV5-4
TGCGCCAGCAGCTTGATTCCCGGACTGAGAGGTGAAAAACTGTTTTTT,CASSLIPGLRGEKLFF,.,.,TRBJ1-4,TRBV5-1
TGTGCCAGCAGGGGTGGGGGGGGATACAATGAGCAGTTCTTC,CASRGGGGYNEQFF,.,TRBD2,TRBJ2-1,TRBV27
TGTGCCAGCAGCTTAGGGCCAGGGGCTGGAAACACTGAAGCTTTCTTT,CASSLGPGAGNTEAFF,once,.,TRBJ1-1,TRBV7-2
TGTGCCAGCAGTGAATTGATGCAGGGGAGCAATGAGCAGTTCTTC,CASSELMQGSNEQFF,.,.,TRBJ2-1,TRBV6-1
TGCAGCGTTGAAGTACACTCTGGAAACACCATATATTTT,CSVEVHSGNTIYF,.,.,TRBJ1-3,TRBV29-1
TGTGCCAGCAGGGGGGACAGTAATCAGCCCCAGCATTTT,CASRGDSNQPQHF,.,TRBD1,TRBJ1-5,TRBV6-5
TGCGCCAGCAGCCTCGGGACAGGGGGCTCCTACAATGAGCAGTTCTTC,CASSLGTGGSYNEQFF,.,TRBD1,TRBJ2-1,TRBV5-1
TGTGCCAGCAGTAAACAGGGGGTGAACACTGAAGCTTTCTTT,CASSKQGVNTEAFF,few,TRBD1,TRBJ1-1,TRBV6-5
TGTGCCACCAGTGATTCCGGGGTCTATGGCTACACCTTC,CATSDSGVYGYTF,.,.,TRBJ1-2,TRBV24-1
TGTGCCAGCAGGCCGGGACAGCCCTACAATGAGCAGTTCTTC,CASRPGQPYNEQFF,.,TRBD1,TRBJ2-1,TRBV27
TGCGCCAGCAGCCAATCAGGCCGGACCTACAATGAGCAGTTCTTC,CASSQSGRTYNEQFF,.,.,TRBJ2-1,TRBV4-1